This note documents a single T cell receptor beta chain sequence. Per the original data handling: Estimation of nucleated cell counts relied on the amplification of reference gene primers. Generated by immunoSEQ multiplex PCR, the TCRdb table keeps only in-frame clones and is missing some. Clone size and the V and J calls come from that table; the DNA yielded D and trimming. Here the sample spans about 140,000 clones, 77% being singletons. This sample was taken from a study of blood T cell repertoires in COVID-19. About the study: The United States, Italy and Spain provided the acute and convalescent COVID-19 samples.

The ends were cut back, 0 bases at V and 0 bases at J, with 6 bases in the middle. Germline V lookup: CDR1 LNHNV, CDR2 YYDKDF (reference sequence). The CDR3 has 15 amino acids. The V and J genes are TRBV15 and TRBJ1-5; a possible D gene is TRBD1 (5 bases). Sequencing was performed on peripheral blood. This clonotype originated in a woman between 45 and 65 years old with active or convalescent COVID-19. The CDR3 nucleotides are TGTGCCACCAGCAGAGATCAGGGTAGCAATCAGCCCCAGCATTTT. Its protein is CATSRDQGSNQPQHF.